This record covers a single T cell receptor beta chain. CDR1 is LNHDA, CDR2 SQIVND, per germline (reference sequence). This CDR3 has 16 residues. V was clipped by 5 bases and J by 3 bases, with 16 bases between them. In the original workflow: Quantification of nucleated cells was approximated via reference gene primer amplification. Profiled with immunoSEQ multiplex PCR; TCRdb holds only in-frame clones, not every one. The V and J calls and clone size come from that table; D and trimming were worked out from the DNA. The sample comprises about 360,000 clones, approximately 86% of which are singletons, and approximately 2.9% rests with the top ten. These data are taken from a study of blood T cell repertoires in COVID-19. Overall study context: COVID-19 samples from acute and convalescent phases originated in the United States, Italy and Spain. Nucleic acid was either cDNA or gDNA, and it came from T cells, B-cell-depleted T cells, or PBMCs.

This TCR was recovered from a human donor in a cohort sampled during active COVID-19. The chain is built from TRBV19 and TRBJ2-2, with a weak D call TRBD2 (5 bases). The sequenced sample consisted of peripheral blood. The CDR3, as DNA: TGTGCCAGTAGTCCCTCCAGAGCGGCCGACACCGGGGAGCTGTTTTTT. Its protein product is CASSPSRAADTGELFF.